One sample yielded the 20 T cell receptor beta chains listed below, sequenced in a study of CD8 T cells in Susac syndrome. Random hexamers were used to reverse transcribe 0.5 to 1 ug of RNA. TCRdb called the immunoSEQ multiplex PCR reads again in MiXCR, with one record for every CDR3 protein. The table records 200,000 to 250,000 distinct CDR3 sequences, about 95% of them present only once. The sample was CD4+ T cells from PBMCs. The receptors here all came from a human donor with Susac syndrome.

The gene calls are TRBV30 and TRBJ1-1; no clear D gene. V dropped 2 bases and J dropped 6 bases, with 16 bases sitting between them. Germline V gene data show CDR1 as GTSNPN and CDR2 as SVGIG (reference sequence). CDR3 length equals 14 residues. CDR3 in DNA: TGTGCCTGGAGTTTAAATGACGAGACCCCTGAAGCTTTCTTT. This sequence encodes CAWSLNDETPEAFF.

V gene TRBV29-1 combines with J gene TRBJ2-3; possibly TRBD1 for D (6 bases). This CDR3 comprises 10 residues. Germline CDR1 SQVTM, CDR2 ANQGSEA. The germline V and J ends were trimmed by 7 bases and 7 bases, with 9 bases remaining between them. The CDR3 reads CSGGQNTQYF. CDR3 DNA: TGCAGCGGAGGACAGAATACGCAGTATTTT.

V usage is TRBV4-1 and J usage is TRBJ1-3, with D perhaps matching TRBD1 (5 bases). CDR1 MGHRA and CDR2 YSYEKL come from the germline V gene. CDR3 length: 16 amino acids. V shed 0 bases and J shed 2 bases, with 11 bases lying between them. CDR3 sequence: CASSQDWAGTGNTIYF. The CDR3 bases are TGCGCCAGCAGCCAAGATTGGGCAGGGACTGGAAACACCATATATTTT.

V is TRBV20-1 and J is TRBJ1-5; 9 nucleotides match TRBD1. CDR1 is DFQATT and CDR2 is SNEGSKA in the germline V gene (reference sequence). J was trimmed by 7 bases and V by 3 bases; bases with no gene match: 7. The CDR3 runs to 14 residues. The CDR3 nucleotides are TGCAGTGCTAGTCCCGGGACAGGGAAGCAGCCCCAGCATTTT. Amino acid sequence: CSASPGTGKQPQHF.

The genes are TRBV30 and TRBJ2-3; 7 nucleotides match TRBD2. CDR1 is GTSNPN, CDR2 SVGIG, per germline (reference sequence). The CDR3 contains 14 residues. Trimming took 3 bases from V and 1 from J; bases not matched to a gene: 4. In nucleotides, the CDR3 is TGTGCCTGGAGCCGACGGGGGGGCACAGATACGCAGTATTTT. The encoded protein is CAWSRRGGTDTQYF.

This chain joins TRBV12-3 or TRBV12-4 and TRBJ1-1; no firm D call. V was trimmed by 6 bases and J by 11 bases, leaving 13 bases between them. The CDR3 consists of 11 residues. This chain's CDR3 is CASSSRLGAFF. As DNA, the CDR3 is TGTGCCAGCAGCTCTCGATTGGGGGCTTTCTTT.

The chain couples TRBV20-1 to TRBJ1-1; possibly TRBD1 for D (5 bases). V lost 2 bases, J lost 2 bases, and 18 bases lay in between. The CDR3 has 16 residues. Germline V gives CDR1 DFQATT, CDR2 SNEGSKA (reference sequence). The CDR3 sequence is CSARSPGAGENTEAFF. DNA of the CDR3: TGCAGTGCTAGAAGCCCTGGAGCGGGGGAAAACACTGAAGCTTTCTTT.

This clonotype was detected only a few times. The chain couples TRBV20-1 to TRBJ2-3; D may be TRBD1 or TRBD2 (5 bases each). The CDR3 runs 14 residues. Trimming pared 1 base from V and 1 base from J, leaving 9 bases between. Germline V CDR1 and CDR2: DFQATT, SNEGSKA (reference sequence). CDR3 in DNA: TGCAGTGCTAGAGGGGGGACCGGCACAGATACGCAGTATTTT. The encoded protein is CSARGGTGTDTQYF.

V and J are TRBV30 and TRBJ2-2; D gene unclear. This CDR3 spans 13 amino acids. Trimming removed 3 bases from V and 2 bases from J, with 7 bases in between. Germline V gene sequence: CDR1 GTSNPN, CDR2 SVGIG (reference sequence). Written as DNA, the CDR3 is TGTGCCTGGAGGAACAGAAACACCGGGGAGCTGTTTTTT. This sequence encodes CAWRNRNTGELFF. Together with reference TRBV30 and TRBJ2-2, the CDR3 gives the full variable domain: SQTIHQWPATLVQPVGSPLSLECTVEGTSNPNLYWYRQAAGRGLQLLFYSVGIGQISSEVPQNLSASRPQDRQFILSSKKLLLSDSGFYLCAWRNRNTGELFFGEGSRLTVL.

CDR3 coding DNA: TGTGCCATCAGTGAGTTCGGCGTCAGTCGGGGCTACACCTTC. It encodes CAISEFGVSRGYTF. V and J are TRBV10-3 and TRBJ1-2; D gene uncertain. In germline, CDR1 is ENHRY, CDR2 SYGVKD. This CDR3 comprises 14 residues. V was pared by 1 base and J by 8 bases, with 14 bases between.

This chain links TRBV4-3 with TRBJ2-7; the match to TRBD1 covers 9 bases. The germline V gene encodes CDR1 LGHNA and CDR2 YSLEER. The V segment lost 0 bases and the J segment 6 bases; nucleotides outside the gene matches: 6. The CDR3 has 15 residues. Here the CDR3 reads CASSQDWGQGSEQYF. CDR3 coding DNA: TGCGCCAGCAGCCAAGATTGGGGACAGGGCAGCGAGCAGTACTTC.

The chain couples TRBV6-1 to TRBJ2-1, with D possibly TRBD1 on 5 matching bases. The CDR3 runs to 13 residues. Trimming cost V 8 bases and J 2 bases, with 10 bases left between them. Germline lookup yields CDR1 MNHNS and CDR2 SASEGT. For the CDR3, the DNA is TGTGCCAGCCGACAGTTCACCTACAATGAGCAGTTCTTC. This translates into CASRQFTYNEQFF.

The CDR3 DNA reads TGTGCCAGCAGTGGACCAGGGAAGCCCCAGCATTTT. It is translated as CASSGPGKPQHF. The chain carries TRBV12-3 or TRBV12-4 and TRBJ1-5, with D maybe TRBD1 (5 bases). Between the trimmed V and J ends, which lost 5 bases and 8 bases, there was a span of 10 bases. This CDR3 is 12 amino acids long.

In this sample, this clonotype turned up once. The chain joins TRBV11-2 to TRBJ2-2, with D perhaps matching TRBD2 (6 bases). CDR3 length: 15 amino acids. Germline V gene lookup returns CDR1 SGHAT and CDR2 FQNNGV. The V end was cut by 6 bases, the J end by 6 bases, with 17 bases between. The CDR3 coding sequence is TGTGCCAGCAGGATGGGCGGGGACGGGTCCGGGGAGCTGTTTTTT. Its protein product is CASRMGGDGSGELFF.

The genes are TRBV3-1 and TRBJ1-2, with D unresolved. The V gene's germline CDR1 is LGHDT and CDR2 YNNKEL (reference sequence). The CDR3 runs 13 residues. The V end was cut by 0 bases, the J end by 6 bases, with 8 bases between. This CDR3 is CASSQEQRHGYTF. For the CDR3, the DNA is TGTGCCAGCAGCCAAGAGCAACGGCATGGCTACACCTTC.

This chain joins TRBV18 and TRBJ1-1; D is unresolved. The CDR3 runs to 13 residues. Germline lookup yields CDR1 KGHSH and CDR2 LQKENI. V lost 6 bases and J lost 1, with 9 bases in between. CDR3 sequence (DNA): TGTGCCAGCTCCCCGGGGAGGAACACTGAAGCTTTCTTT. Its translation: CASSPGRNTEAFF.

V usage is TRBV20-1 and J usage is TRBJ1-2; the match to TRBD1 covers 7 bases. CDR3 length: 13 residues. Germline lookup yields CDR1 DFQATT and CDR2 SNEGSKA (reference sequence). J was trimmed by 5 bases and V by 5 bases; bases with no gene match: 8. Written as DNA, the CDR3 is TGCAGTGCTTCAACCGGGACAGTATATGGCTACACCTTC. Encoded protein: CSASTGTVYGYTF.

The rearrangement links TRBV19 to TRBJ2-3; D gene unclear. This CDR3 has 11 amino acids. Trimming shortened V by 8 bases and J by 1 base, and 4 bases separated the two germline ends. Germline CDR1 is LNHDA and CDR2 is SQIVND (reference sequence). The CDR3 nucleotides read TGTGCCAGTCCCCGCACAGATACGCAGTATTTT. It specifies CASPRTDTQYF.

The chain carries TRBV4-3 and TRBJ2-5; 8 nucleotides match TRBD2. Germline lookup yields CDR1 LGHNA and CDR2 YSLEER. V was pared by 3 bases and J by 2 bases, with 5 bases of the junction left unmatched. The length of the CDR3 is 15 residues. The DNA for the CDR3 is TGCGCCAGCAGCCAGGGGGTAGCGGGGCAAGAGACCCAGTACTTC. Protein product: CASSQGVAGQETQYF.

The CDR3, as DNA: TGTGCCAGCAGCGTAGAAGGGGCGGGGACTAGCGATCTAAAGTACCAAGAGACCCAGTACTTC. It yields the protein CASSVEGAGTSDLKYQETQYF. The chain combines TRBV9 with TRBJ2-5, with TRBD2 matching 10 bases. J gave up 0 bases and V 0 bases, and 17 bases lay outside the gene matches. In germline, CDR1 is SGDLS, CDR2 YYNGEE. This CDR3 contains 21 residues.